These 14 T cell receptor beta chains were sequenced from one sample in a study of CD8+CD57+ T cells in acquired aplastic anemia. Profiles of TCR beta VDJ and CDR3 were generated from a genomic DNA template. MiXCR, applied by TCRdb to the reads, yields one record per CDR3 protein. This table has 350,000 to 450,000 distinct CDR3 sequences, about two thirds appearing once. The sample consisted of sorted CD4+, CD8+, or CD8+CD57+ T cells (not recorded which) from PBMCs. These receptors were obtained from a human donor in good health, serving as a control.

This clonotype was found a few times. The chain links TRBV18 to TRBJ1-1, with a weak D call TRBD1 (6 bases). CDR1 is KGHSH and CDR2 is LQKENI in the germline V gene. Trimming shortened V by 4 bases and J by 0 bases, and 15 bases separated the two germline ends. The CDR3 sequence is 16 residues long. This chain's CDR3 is CASSRGGGPMNTEAFF. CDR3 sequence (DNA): TGTGCCAGCTCACGGGGGGGCGGCCCCATGAACACTGAAGCTTTCTTT. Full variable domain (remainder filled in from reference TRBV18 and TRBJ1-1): NAGVMQNPRHLVRRRGQEARLRCSPMKGHSHVYWYRQLPEEGLKFMVYLQKENIIDESGMPKERFSAEFPKEGPSILRIQQVVRGDSAAYFCASSRGGGPMNTEAFFGQGTRLTVV.

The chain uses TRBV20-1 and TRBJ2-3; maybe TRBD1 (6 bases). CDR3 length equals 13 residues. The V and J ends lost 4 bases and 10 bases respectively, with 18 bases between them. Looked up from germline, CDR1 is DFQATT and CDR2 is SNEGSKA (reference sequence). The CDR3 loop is CSANRVDQHPQYF. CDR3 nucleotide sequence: TGCAGTGCTAACAGGGTCGATCAGCATCCGCAGTATTTT.

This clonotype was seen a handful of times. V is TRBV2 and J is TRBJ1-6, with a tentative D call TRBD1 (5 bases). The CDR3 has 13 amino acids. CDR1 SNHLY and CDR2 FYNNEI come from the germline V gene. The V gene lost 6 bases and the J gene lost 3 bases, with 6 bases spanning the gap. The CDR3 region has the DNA TGTGCCAGCAGGGGGGACTATAATTCACCCCTCCACTTT. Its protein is CASRGDYNSPLHF.

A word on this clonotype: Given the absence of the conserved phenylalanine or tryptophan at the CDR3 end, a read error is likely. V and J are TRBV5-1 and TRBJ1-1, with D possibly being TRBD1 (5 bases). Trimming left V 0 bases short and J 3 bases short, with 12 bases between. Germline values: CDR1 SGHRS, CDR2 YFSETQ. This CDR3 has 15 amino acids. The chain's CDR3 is CASSLGGGGHTEAFL. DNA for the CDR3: TGCGCCAGCAGCTTGGGCGGGGGTGGACACACTGAAGCTTTCCTT.

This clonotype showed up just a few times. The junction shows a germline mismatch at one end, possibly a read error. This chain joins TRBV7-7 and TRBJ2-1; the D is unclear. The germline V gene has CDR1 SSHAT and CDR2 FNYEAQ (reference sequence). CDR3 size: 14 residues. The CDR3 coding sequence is TGTGCTAGCAGCTTAGTCCCCGGGCACAATGAGCAGTTCTTC. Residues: CASSLVPGHNEQFF.

The CDR3 loop reads CACKSAGGIWSTDTQYF. CDR3 sequence (DNA): TGTGCCTGCAAATCGGCGGGGGGGATCTGGAGCACAGATACGCAGTATTTT. V is TRBV6-5 and J is TRBJ2-3; 9 bases are a match to TRBD2. The V and J ends lost 11 bases and 0 bases, in that order; junction bases with no gene match: 15. CDR3 length equals 17 residues. From germline, CDR1 is MNHEY and CDR2 SVGAGI.

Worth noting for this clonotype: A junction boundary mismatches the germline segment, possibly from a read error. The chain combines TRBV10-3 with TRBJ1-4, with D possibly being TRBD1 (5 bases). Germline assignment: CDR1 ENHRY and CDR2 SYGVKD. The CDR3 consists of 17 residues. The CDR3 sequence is CASSEMYRRRGNEKLFF. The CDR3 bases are TGTGCCAGCAGTGAGATGTATCGGAGGAGGGGTAATGAAAAACTGTTTTTT.

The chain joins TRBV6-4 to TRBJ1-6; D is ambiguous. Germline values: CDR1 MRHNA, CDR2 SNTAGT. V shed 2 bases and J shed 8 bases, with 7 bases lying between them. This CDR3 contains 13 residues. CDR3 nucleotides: TGTGCCAGCAGTGACAGGGAGGATTCACCCCTCCACTTT. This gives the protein CASSDREDSPLHF.

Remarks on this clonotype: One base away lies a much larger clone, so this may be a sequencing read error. CDR3 residues: CASSLAGGDTETQYF. The CDR3 DNA sequence: TGTGCCAGCAGTTTAGCGGGGGGAGACACAGAGACGCAGTATTTT. V gene TRBV7-4 combines with J gene TRBJ2-3, with 10 positions matching TRBD2. Germline V CDR1 and CDR2: SGHVT, SQSDAQ. The CDR3 length is 15 residues.

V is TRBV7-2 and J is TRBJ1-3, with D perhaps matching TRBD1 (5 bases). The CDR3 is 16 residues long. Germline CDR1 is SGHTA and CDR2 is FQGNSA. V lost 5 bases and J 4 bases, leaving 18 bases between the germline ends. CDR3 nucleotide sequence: TGTGCCAGCAGCAGGACAAGGGTCTTCTTGGGAAACACCATATATTTT. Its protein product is CASSRTRVFLGNTIYF. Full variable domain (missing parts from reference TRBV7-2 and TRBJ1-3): GAGVSQSPSNKVTEKGKDVELRCDPISGHTALYWYRQSLGQGLEFLIYFQGNSAPDKSGLPSDRFSAERTGGSVSTLTIQRTQQEDSAVYLCASSRTRVFLGNTIYFGEGSWLTVV.

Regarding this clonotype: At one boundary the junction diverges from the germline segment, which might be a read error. This CDR3 is CASRQPTGPNTEAFF. As DNA, the CDR3 is TGTGCCAGCAGACAACCAACAGGTCCGAACACTGAAGCTTTCTTT. V usage is TRBV5-1 and J usage is TRBJ1-1, with a possible D match to TRBD1 (5 bases). The CDR3 contains 15 residues. Germline loops: CDR1 SGHRS, CDR2 YFSETQ.

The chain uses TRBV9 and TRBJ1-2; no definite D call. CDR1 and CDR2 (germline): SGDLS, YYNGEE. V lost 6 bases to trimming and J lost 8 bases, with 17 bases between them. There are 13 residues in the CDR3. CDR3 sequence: CASTLSGEEGYTF. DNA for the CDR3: TGTGCCAGCACCCTTAGCGGGGAGGAAGGCTACACCTTC.

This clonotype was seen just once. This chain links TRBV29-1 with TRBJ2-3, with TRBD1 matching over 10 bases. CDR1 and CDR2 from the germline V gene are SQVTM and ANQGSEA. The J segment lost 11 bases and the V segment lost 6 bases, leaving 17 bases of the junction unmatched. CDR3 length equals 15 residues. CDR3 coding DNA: TGCAGCGTAGTTCCGGGACAGGGGCTCCAGTGGAGGCAGTATTTT. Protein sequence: CSVVPGQGLQWRQYF.

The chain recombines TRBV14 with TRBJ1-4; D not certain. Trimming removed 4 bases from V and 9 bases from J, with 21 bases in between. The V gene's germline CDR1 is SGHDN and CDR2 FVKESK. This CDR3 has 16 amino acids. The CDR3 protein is CASSPRPAPDKQKLFF. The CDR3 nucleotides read TGTGCCAGCAGCCCACGACCGGCGCCCGACAAGCAAAAACTGTTTTTT.